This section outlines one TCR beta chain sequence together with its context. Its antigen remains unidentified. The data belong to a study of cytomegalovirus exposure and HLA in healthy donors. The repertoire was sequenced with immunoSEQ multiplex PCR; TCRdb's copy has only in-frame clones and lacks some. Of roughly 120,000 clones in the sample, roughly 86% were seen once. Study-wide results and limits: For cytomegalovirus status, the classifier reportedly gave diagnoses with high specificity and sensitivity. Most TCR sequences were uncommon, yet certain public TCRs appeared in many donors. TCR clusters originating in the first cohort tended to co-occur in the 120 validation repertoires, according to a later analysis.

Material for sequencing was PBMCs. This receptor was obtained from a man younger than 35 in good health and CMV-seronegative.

CDR3 protein: CASSLEVAGAGETQYF. Here the CDR3 DNA reads TGTGCCAGCAGCTTAGAGGTAGCGGGAGCCGGGGAGACCCAGTACTTC. The chain couples TRBV7-9 to TRBJ2-5; TRBD2 matches 9 bases. Germline CDR1 is SEHNR and CDR2 is FQNEAQ (reference sequence). The CDR3 extends over 16 amino acids. Trimming took 1 base from V and 5 from J; bases not matched to a gene: 8.